Detailed here is one TCR beta chain. The data derive from a study of cytomegalovirus exposure and HLA in healthy donors. Study-level information: Prior work identified around 100 million unique TCR beta sequences in 190 million or so T cells.

PCR amplification relied on 60 Vbeta primers (plus 13 Jbeta primers). Produced via immunoSEQ multiplex PCR; TCRdb's table is partial and in-frame only. Found here are around 150,000 clones, 65% to 70% of them singletons; the top ten hold 8% to 13%. CDR3 length: 16 amino acids. Germline V gene lookup returns CDR1 SGHNT and CDR2 YYREEE (reference sequence). Trimming pared 1 base from V and 1 base from J, leaving 9 bases between. The TCR comes from a young man in good health and CMV-seropositive. The chain recombines TRBV5-4 with TRBJ2-6, with D possibly being TRBD2 (5 bases). The sample consisted of PBMCs. CDR3 loop: CASSLRGGSGANVLTF. The CDR3 nucleotides are TGTGCCAGCAGCTTGCGCGGAGGATCTGGGGCCAACGTCCTGACTTTC.